This T cell receptor beta chain was profiled in a study of CD8+CD57+ T cells in acquired aplastic anemia (dated by TCRdb to 2016 to 2018). Turning to the overall study: A mean of about 3 ug of DNA, ranging from roughly 0.19 to 27.4 ug, was extracted from sorted CD4+ and CD8+ cells. CD8+CD57+ expansion was defined as a frequency above the mean frequency observed in healthy subjects. Study-wide findings and limitations: Although 25 to 30 CD8+ CDR3 sequences were shared by patients and controls, these sequences appeared highly expressed in patients and within the immunodominant clones of patients. No significant difference in CD8+ Simpson's diversity was found between patients and healthy controls (P=0.060).

Genomic DNA served as template for TCR beta VDJ combination and CDR3 sequence profiling. An Illumina HiSeq 2000 was the platform used for TCR repertoire sequencing. On the authors' methods: Repertoires were assessed using TRBV/TRBJ rearrangement plots, CDR3 size and DJ length profiles, and Simpson's diversity index. The immunodominant clone was defined as the most abundant DNA sequence in deep sequencing data. CDR3 amino acid sequences were screened for sharing across subjects and compared with published repertoires and the VDJdb database. In-frame beta chains were kept once TCRdb had trimmed the public reads at Q25 with fastp and called clones with MiXCR. Entries that share a CDR3 protein sequence are merged under the most common genes and DNA. In this record, the V and J calls reflect TCRdb's handling and not the investigators' own analysis. Here the sample has 150,000 to 180,000 distinct CDR3 sequences; roughly half occur a single time. The ten largest make up roughly 12% of the sample.

This clonotype was seen repeatedly, ten times or more. Its antigen is still unknown. The record has no base qualities; no much larger clone is one base away. Taken from cysteine to phenylalanine, the CDR3 has 16 residues. Only the CDR3 region is kept as DNA, spanning 48 bases read in frame from base 1. Germline trimming: 4 bases from V, 2 bases from J; junction bases outside gene matches: 11. In the germline V gene (reference sequence), CDR1 corresponds to SGHNT and CDR2 to YYREEE. Patients chosen for sequencing had shown expansion of CD8+CD57+ cells by flow cytometry. Every patient had a diagnosis of severe acquired aplastic anemia based on International Study of Aplastic Anemia and Agranulocytosis and Camitta criteria. At the time blood was sampled, none of the patients had received any therapy. The study deep-sequenced TCR repertoires of sorted CD4+ and CD8+ blood T cells from severe aplastic anemia patients and healthy subjects. Patients were enrolled in the USA under clinicaltrials.gov protocols 00001620, 01623167, 00001397, 00071045, 00081523 and 00961064. Ficoll-Paque density gradient centrifugation was used to isolate peripheral blood mononuclear cells. Before DNA extraction, CD4+ and CD8+ T cells were sorted with FACS or magnetic beads.

The sequence is built from TRBV5-4 and TRBJ2-5, and 7 bases in between align with TRBD1. The material sequenced was sorted CD4+, CD8+, or CD8+CD57+ T cells (not recorded which) from PBMCs. The TCR originated in a human donor with aplastic anemia. Here the CDR3 is given as CASSPNRDSGQETQYF. The sequence in DNA is TGTGCCAGCAGCCCAAACCGGGACAGCGGACAAGAGACCCAGTACTTC.